This T cell receptor (beta chain) came from a study of blood T cell repertoires in COVID-19. The repertoire was sequenced with immunoSEQ multiplex PCR; TCRdb's copy has only in-frame clones and lacks some. The repertoire holds around 300,000 clones, with 65% to 90% as singletons. This CDR3 comprises 13 residues. Germline CDR1 is SGHTA and CDR2 is FQGNSA. V trimming: 5 bases; J trimming: 7 bases; junction bases outside the gene matches: 7. Sample: peripheral blood. The chain carries TRBV7-2 and TRBJ2-7, with 8 bases that match TRBD2. This receptor was taken from a human donor in a cohort sampled during active COVID-19. The CDR3 loop reads CASSLPGGREQYF. The CDR3 coding sequence is TGTGCCAGCAGCCTCCCTGGCGGGAGGGAGCAGTACTTC.